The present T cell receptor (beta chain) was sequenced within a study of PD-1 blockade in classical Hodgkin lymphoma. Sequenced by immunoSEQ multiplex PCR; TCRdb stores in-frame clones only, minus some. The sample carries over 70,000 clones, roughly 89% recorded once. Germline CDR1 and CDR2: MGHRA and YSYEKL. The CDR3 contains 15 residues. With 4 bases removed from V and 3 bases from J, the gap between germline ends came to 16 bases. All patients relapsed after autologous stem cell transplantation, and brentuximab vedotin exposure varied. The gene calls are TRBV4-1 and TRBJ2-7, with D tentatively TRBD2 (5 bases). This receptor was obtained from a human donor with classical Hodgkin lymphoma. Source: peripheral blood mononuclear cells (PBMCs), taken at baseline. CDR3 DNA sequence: TGCGCCAGCAGCCCTACTACGGGGTCTGGCTACGAGCAGTACTTC. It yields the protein CASSPTTGSGYEQYF.